One sample yielded the 19 T cell receptor beta chains listed below, sequenced in a study of blood T cell repertoires in COVID-19 (TCRdb year 2020). Library prep was done by the immunoSEQ multiplex PCR assay. Held by TCRdb, this immuneACCESS table contains in-frame sequences only and omits some clones. Under half of the omission traces to an unresolved V gene where checked; the cause of the rest is unknown. The sample includes approximately 41,000 clones, with about four fifths observed a single time. 35% to 45% of the sample belongs to the ten largest clones. Source material: peripheral blood. The receptors were sampled from a man aged 40-55 years with active or convalescent COVID-19.

The V and J genes are TRBV7-2 and TRBJ1-5, with D possibly TRBD1 on 6 matching bases. This CDR3 contains 14 residues. The V end was cut by 3 bases, the J end by 5 bases, with 11 bases between. From germline, CDR1 is SGHTA and CDR2 FQGNSA. The DNA of the CDR3 is TGTGCCAGCAGCTTGGGGGGGGCACATCAGCCCCAGCATTTT. It encodes CASSLGGAHQPQHF.

This chain uses TRBV10-3 with TRBJ2-2, with unresolved D. This CDR3 has 14 amino acids. V was cut by 5 bases and J by 0 bases, with 7 bases left in between. Germline assignment: CDR1 ENHRY and CDR2 SYGVKD. The CDR3, as DNA: TGTGCCATCAGTCGGCAGGCGAACACCGGGGAGCTGTTTTTT. It yields the protein CAISRQANTGELFF.

The rearrangement uses TRBV7-6 and TRBJ1-6, with 10 nucleotides matching TRBD1. Unmatched junction bases numbered 6, after V lost 3 bases and J lost 7 bases. This CDR3 is 16 amino acids long. From germline, CDR1 is SGHVS and CDR2 FNYEAQ. CDR3 sequence: CASSLDPGQGNSPLHF. Here the CDR3 DNA reads TGTGCCAGCAGCTTGGACCCGGGACAGGGGAATTCACCCCTCCACTTT.

The gene calls are TRBV18 and TRBJ1-2, with D uncertain. CDR1 is KGHSH and CDR2 is LQKENI in the germline V gene. The ends were cut back, 0 bases at V and 7 bases at J, with 15 bases in the middle. The CDR3 totals 15 residues. Here the CDR3 reads CASSPPIDSFVGYTF. CDR3 DNA: TGTGCCAGCTCACCACCCATAGATAGCTTTGTTGGCTACACCTTC.

The chain joins TRBV4-1 to TRBJ2-5, with D tentatively TRBD2 (6 bases). CDR3 size: 16 residues. Trimming shortened V by 3 bases and J by 3 bases, and 17 bases separated the two germline ends. Germline V gene data show CDR1 as MGHRA and CDR2 as YSYEKL. CDR3 sequence: CASSQLPTGAKETQYF. The DNA for the CDR3 is TGCGCCAGCAGCCAGCTGCCTACGGGAGCTAAAGAGACCCAGTACTTC.

V is TRBV9 and J is TRBJ2-5, with no clear D. Trimming removed 0 bases from V and 1 base from J, with 7 bases in between. Germline V gene data show CDR1 as SGDLS and CDR2 as YYNGEE. CDR3 length equals 14 residues. CDR3 protein: CASSVGPLQETQYF. The CDR3 DNA sequence: TGTGCCAGCAGCGTAGGGCCCCTCCAAGAGACCCAGTACTTC.

The chain uses TRBV14 and TRBJ1-1; D is perhaps TRBD1 (5 bases). Germline CDR1 and CDR2: SGHDN and FVKESK. The CDR3 extends over 13 amino acids. The germline V and J ends were trimmed by 6 bases and 1 base, with 9 bases remaining between them. The CDR3 bases are TGTGCCAGCAGGTTCGGGGGGAACACTGAAGCTTTCTTT. This translates into CASRFGGNTEAFF.

The V gene is TRBV28, the J gene TRBJ1-2, with D tentatively TRBD1 (6 bases). Trimming took off 6 bases at V and 6 bases at J, with 11 bases between the two ends. This CDR3 contains 12 residues. Germline-derived CDR1 and CDR2 are MDHEN and SYDVKM. The CDR3 DNA reads as TGTGCCAGCAGCACAACAGGGAATGGCTACACCTTC. Encoded protein: CASSTTGNGYTF.

This rearrangement joins TRBV24-1 to TRBJ2-3, with TRBD2 as a possible D gene (6 bases). V lost 1 base and J 4 bases, leaving 14 bases between the germline ends. The CDR3 is 16 amino acids. Germline CDR1 and CDR2: KGHDR and SFDVKD. CDR3 sequence (DNA): TGTGCCACCAGTGATTTAGGGCGGGAACATTCAGATACGCAGTATTTT. This translates into CATSDLGREHSDTQYF.

This clone was seen a single time. The chain links TRBV4-2 to TRBJ1-5; TRBD1 matches at 7 bases. There are 15 residues in the CDR3. Trimming cost V 0 bases and J 4 bases; bases outside gene matches: 3. The germline V gene encodes CDR1 LGHNA and CDR2 YNFKEQ. The CDR3 region is CASSQDQQGNQPQHF. In nucleotides, the CDR3 is TGTGCCAGCAGCCAAGATCAACAGGGGAATCAGCCCCAGCATTTT.

A note on this clone: The same CDR3 also results from other DNA sequences found in this sample. The V gene is TRBV29-1, the J gene TRBJ1-1; weak D call: TRBD1 (6 bases). Trimming removed 7 bases at V and 1 base at J, with 19 bases between. Germline V lookup: CDR1 SQVTM, CDR2 ANQGSEA. This CDR3 spans 15 amino acids. The CDR3 bases are TGCAGCGGGAAGAAACCGACAGGCCAGAACACTGAAGCTTTCTTT. It translates to CSGKKPTGQNTEAFF.

The chain carries TRBV28 and TRBJ1-4; the D is unclear. V dropped 3 bases and J dropped 2 bases, with 7 bases sitting between them. CDR1 is MDHEN and CDR2 is SYDVKM in the germline V gene. The CDR3 consists of 14 residues. This CDR3 reads CASSLAGTNEKLFF. Here the CDR3 DNA reads TGTGCCAGCAGTTTGGCCGGGACTAATGAAAAACTGTTTTTT. The whole variable domain, filled in from reference TRBV28 and TRBJ1-4, reads DVKVTQSSRYLVKRTGEKVFLECVQDMDHENMFWYRQDPGLGLRLIYFSYDVKMKEKGDIPEGYSVSREKKERFSLILESASTNQTSMYLCASSLAGTNEKLFFGSGTQLSVL.

The rearrangement uses TRBV10-3 and TRBJ2-5, with 9 bases identical to TRBD2. The V gene end was trimmed by 0 bases and the J gene end by 2 bases; junction bases not matched to a gene: 4. This CDR3 is built from 16 residues. Germline V gene sequence: CDR1 ENHRY, CDR2 SYGVKD. The CDR3 DNA sequence: TGTGCCATCAGTGAGTCCCCTAGCGGGACGCAAGAGACCCAGTACTTC. Translated: CAISESPSGTQETQYF.

This clone has only a few counts. V usage is TRBV19 and J usage is TRBJ1-5; no clear D. V was trimmed by 6 bases and J by 5 bases, leaving 14 bases between them. This CDR3 contains 14 residues. Germline V gene sequence: CDR1 LNHDA, CDR2 SQIVND (reference sequence). The CDR3 DNA reads as TGTGCCAGTAGAGCAGGCCAGATCGATCAGCCCCAGCATTTT. Translating it yields CASRAGQIDQPQHF.

The chain links TRBV28 to TRBJ2-7, with 8 bases matching TRBD2. From germline, CDR1 is MDHEN and CDR2 SYDVKM. The CDR3 length is 14 residues. The V segment lost 7 bases and the J segment 2 bases; nucleotides outside the gene matches: 7. The CDR3 DNA follows: TGTGCCAGCATCCTTAGCGGGAACCCCTACGAGCAGTACTTC. Translation gives CASILSGNPYEQYF.

J is TRBJ2-2 and V is TRBV3-1 (or the pseudogene TRBV3-2), with a weak D call TRBD2 (5 bases). CDR1 is LGHDT, CDR2 YNNKEL, per germline (reference sequence). Between the trimmed V and J ends, which lost 1 base and 5 bases, there was a span of 17 bases. The CDR3 is 17 amino acids. The CDR3 is CASSQGTRVLSTGELFF. In DNA, the CDR3 is TGTGCCAGCAGCCAAGGCACTAGGGTCTTGAGTACCGGGGAGCTGTTTTTT.

The rearrangement uses TRBV5-1 and TRBJ1-4; unclear D gene. There are 15 residues in the CDR3. Trimming left V 0 bases short and J 5 bases short, with 11 bases between. Germline V CDR1 and CDR2: SGHRS, YFSETQ. This chain's CDR3 is CASSLVGRINEKLFF. CDR3 sequence (DNA): TGCGCCAGCAGCTTGGTGGGCCGGATCAATGAAAAACTGTTTTTT.

V usage is TRBV7-9 and J usage is TRBJ2-7, with D possibly being TRBD1 (5 bases). Trimming shortened V by 1 base and J by 6 bases, and 10 bases separated the two germline ends. The CDR3 is made up of 13 amino acids. Looked up from germline, CDR1 is SEHNR and CDR2 is FQNEAQ (reference sequence). The CDR3 loop reads CASSLGLDSEQYF. As DNA, the CDR3 is TGTGCCAGCAGCTTAGGGTTAGACAGCGAGCAGTACTTC.

The rearrangement uses TRBV2 and TRBJ2-1; 12 bases are shared with TRBD2. Germline V gives CDR1 SNHLY, CDR2 FYNNEI. V trimming: 7 bases; J trimming: 9 bases; junction bases outside the gene matches: 19. The CDR3 loop spans 18 amino acids. In DNA, the CDR3 is TGTGCCAGCACCCCAGGGTCCGGGGGCGGGGGACTAGCGGGTGAGCAGTTCTTC. Protein: CASTPGSGGGGLAGEQFF.